The clone carrying this TCR beta chain was observed many times. A single record per CDR3 protein comes from TCRdb applying MiXCR to the 5' RACE reads. Here the sample spans more than 85,000 distinct CDR3 sequences, 17% being singletons. The sample originates from a study of T cells of healthy individuals. The CDR3 totals 12 residues. Germline CDR1 is LGHDT and CDR2 is YNNKEL (reference sequence). The V gene lost 1 base and the J gene lost 9 bases, with 7 bases spanning the gap. The rearrangement links TRBV3-1 to TRBJ2-1; no firm D call. This receptor was identified in a human donor in good health. The CDR3 nucleotides read TGTGCCAGCAGCCAAGGGTCGGGTGAGCAGTTCTTC. It codes for CASSQGSGEQFF.